This is a list of T cell receptor beta chains from one sample in a study of blood T cell repertoires in COVID-19. TCRdb's copy holds only in-frame clones and misses some; the assay was immunoSEQ multiplex PCR. This sample has roughly 360,000 clones, with around 87% found just once. The sequenced sample consisted of PBMCs or T cells enriched from blood (not recorded which). These receptors were taken from a woman in her 30s with acute COVID-19. The CDR3 runs from the conserved cysteine through the conserved F or W. D genes are given only for firm matches. Some rows have no size entry. The others give once, few or many, or a class for an expanded clone.

- - TRBJ2-7 TRBV4-1 TGCGCCAGCAGCCGCGTAGGGGCCGATTCCTACGAGCAGTACTTC CASSRVGADSYEQYF
- - TRBJ1-5 TRBV3-1/TRBV3-2 TGTGCCAGCAGCCAAGATCTACAGGGTGGTCAGCCCCAGCATTTT CASSQDLQGGQPQHF
- TRBD1 TRBJ1-3 TRBV6-5 TGTGCCAGCAGTTACCGACAGGGAGGTGAAGGAAACACCATATATTTT CASSYRQGGEGNTIYF
- - TRBJ2-6 TRBV7-9 TGTGCCAGCCACTCGGGGGCTGGGGCCAACGTCCTGACTTTC CASHSGAGANVLTF
few TRBD1 TRBJ2-7 TRBV11-3 TGTGCCAGCAGCTTAGAGGGACAGGGGTTCGACGAGCAGTACTTC CASSLEGQGFDEQYF
- - TRBJ1-6 TRBV30 TGTGCCTGGAGTCCCGGGACAAAAGAAAATTCACCCCTCCACTTT CAWSPGTKENSPLHF
few TRBD1 TRBJ2-3 TRBV6-5 TGTGCCAGCAGCTTCGGGACAGGGGGTACAGATACGCAGTATTTT CASSFGTGGTDTQYF
- - TRBJ1-5 TRBV6-5 TGTGCCACCTCAGGGAGGAATAGCAATCAGCCCCAGCATTTT CATSGRNSNQPQHF
- TRBD1 TRBJ1-1 TRBV7-9 TGTGCCAGCAGCTCACTGACAGGGGACTTCGGTGAAGCTTTCTTT CASSSLTGDFGEAFF
- TRBD2 TRBJ2-3 TRBV19 TGTGCTAGTAGTACCGGGACTAGCGTTACCACAGATACGCAGTATTTT CASSTGTSVTTDTQYF
- TRBD2 TRBJ2-1 TRBV7-9 TGTGCCAGCAGCCCCGGGACTAGCGGGGGATTCTCCTACAATGAGCAGTTCTTC CASSPGTSGGFSYNEQFF
- TRBD2 TRBJ2-7 TRBV2 TGTGCCAGCAGCCCGTTCCTAGCGGATACGAGCGAGCAGTACTTC CASSPFLADTSEQYF